The subject of this entry is one T cell receptor (beta chain). The data originate from a study of chemoradiotherapy in HPV16-positive cancers. The CDR3 runs to 16 residues. V shed 1 base and J 0 bases; nucleotides not matched to a gene: 4. Germline assignment: CDR1 SGHKS and CDR2 YYEKEE (reference sequence). Data came from immunoSEQ multiplex PCR; TCRdb stores just in-frame clones and leaves some out. The sample lists roughly 9,800 clones; 86% were seen once. The J gene is TRBJ1-5, the V gene TRBV5-5, with TRBD1 identical over 7 bases. The sample was blood, taken from a patient who underwent chemoradiotherapy. The clonotype was recovered from a human donor with HPV-associated anogenital cancer. The CDR3 DNA follows: TGTGCCAGCAGCTTGCAGGGGGGTGATAGCAATCAGCCCCAGCATTTT. This codes for CASSLQGGDSNQPQHF.